Described below is a single T cell receptor beta chain sequence and its context. The CDR3 runs 13 residues. After removal of 11 bases from V and 7 bases from J, the junction contained 9 bases not matched to a gene. Germline V gene sequence: CDR1 ENHRY, CDR2 SYGVKD. These data come from a study of T cell changes during pregnancy in multiple sclerosis. Some clones are missing from TCRdb's copy, which holds only in-frame ones; the method was immunoSEQ multiplex PCR. Counted here are approximately 88,000 clones, around 92% occurring once; the ten biggest clones make up approximately 2.6%. This TCR came from a female donor with multiple sclerosis, enrolled in a pregnancy study. The sample consisted of peripheral blood, taken in the first trimester of pregnancy. V gene TRBV10-3 combines with J gene TRBJ2-1; 9 nucleotides agree with TRBD2. The CDR3 sequence is CAAAGTSLNEQFF. As DNA, the CDR3 is TGTGCCGCAGCCGGGACTAGCCTAAATGAGCAGTTCTTC.